These 7 T cell receptor beta chains were sequenced from one sample in a study of T cell responses to AZD1222 COVID-19 vaccine. This table comes from immunoSEQ multiplex PCR, and its TCRdb copy is limited to in-frame clones, with some not included. The data contain around 100,000 clones, 85% of them seen just once; the ten biggest clones take up more than 3.5%. The sequencing here drew on peripheral blood, taken 28 days after the second AZD1222 dose. These receptors all come from an adult who received the AZD1222 COVID-19 vaccine.

The chain recombines TRBV14 with TRBJ1-1, with a weak D call TRBD1 (5 bases). V gave up 0 bases and J gave up 10 bases, with 12 bases separating them. The germline CDR1 and CDR2 sequences are SGHDN and FVKESK. CDR3 length: 13 residues. In nucleotides, the CDR3 is TGTGCCAGCAGCCAAGATGAGGGGCGCAGAGCTTTCTTT. It specifies CASSQDEGRRAFF.

This clone was found a few times. The V call is TRBV29-1, the J call TRBJ2-1; 8 bases line up with TRBD2. CDR3 length: 14 residues. J gave up 3 bases and V 6 bases, and 7 bases lay outside the gene matches. From germline, CDR1 is SQVTM and CDR2 ANQGSEA. Here the CDR3 reads CSVSSGSHYNEQFF. DNA for the CDR3: TGCAGCGTGTCTAGCGGGTCCCACTACAATGAGCAGTTCTTC.

The chain employs TRBV29-1 and TRBJ2-5; 12 bases match TRBD2. Germline V gene data show CDR1 as SQVTM and CDR2 as ANQGSEA. The V and J ends lost 7 bases and 5 bases, in that order; junction bases with no gene match: 5. The CDR3 has 13 amino acids. The CDR3, as DNA: TGCAGCGGGGGACTAGCGGGTCGGGAGACCCAGTACTTC. Its protein is CSGGLAGRETQYF.

V is TRBV7-2 and J is TRBJ1-5; a possible D gene is TRBD1 (5 bases). Trimming cost V 3 bases and J 3 bases, with 6 bases left between them. This CDR3 contains 13 residues. Germline lookup yields CDR1 SGHTA and CDR2 FQGNSA. The CDR3 spells CASSLGPNQPQHF. In DNA form, the CDR3 reads TGTGCCAGCAGCTTGGGACCCAATCAGCCCCAGCATTTT.

The genes are TRBV6-1 and TRBJ2-4, with D possibly being TRBD1 (5 bases). Germline CDR1 is MNHNS and CDR2 is SASEGT. V lost 0 bases and J 13 bases, leaving 16 bases between the germline ends. There are 14 residues in the CDR3. CDR3 nucleotide sequence: TGTGCCAGCAGTGAAGCATGGGTCGACAGCCCCCAGTACTTC. It specifies CASSEAWVDSPQYF.

CDR3 region: CASSPGTRGDTIYF. In DNA form, the CDR3 reads TGTGCCAGCAGCCCGGGGACCAGGGGCGACACCATATATTTT. The J gene is TRBJ1-3, the V gene TRBV27, with a weak D call TRBD1 (6 bases). Trimming cost V 6 bases and J 8 bases, with 17 bases left between them. CDR3 length: 14 amino acids. Germline loops: CDR1 MNHEY, CDR2 SMNVEV (reference sequence).

This chain links TRBV5-1 with TRBJ1-2; a weak D match, TRBD1 (6 bases). The germline CDR1 and CDR2 sequences are SGHRS and YFSETQ. This CDR3 has 14 residues. Trimming cost V 6 bases and J 4 bases, with 16 bases left between them. The CDR3: CASKEQGLRYGYTF. The DNA of the CDR3 is TGCGCCAGCAAGGAGCAGGGGTTGCGCTATGGCTACACCTTC.